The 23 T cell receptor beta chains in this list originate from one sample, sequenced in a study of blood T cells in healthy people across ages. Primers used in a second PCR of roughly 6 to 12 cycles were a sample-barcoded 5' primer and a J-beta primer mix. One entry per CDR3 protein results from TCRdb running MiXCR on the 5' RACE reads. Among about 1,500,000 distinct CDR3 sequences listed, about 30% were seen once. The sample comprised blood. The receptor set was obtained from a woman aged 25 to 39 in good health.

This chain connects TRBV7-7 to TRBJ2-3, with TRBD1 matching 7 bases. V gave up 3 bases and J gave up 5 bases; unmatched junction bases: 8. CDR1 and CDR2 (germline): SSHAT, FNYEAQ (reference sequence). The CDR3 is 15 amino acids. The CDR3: CASSFRQGARDTQYF. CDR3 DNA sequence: TGTGCCAGCAGCTTCCGACAGGGAGCACGAGATACGCAGTATTTT.

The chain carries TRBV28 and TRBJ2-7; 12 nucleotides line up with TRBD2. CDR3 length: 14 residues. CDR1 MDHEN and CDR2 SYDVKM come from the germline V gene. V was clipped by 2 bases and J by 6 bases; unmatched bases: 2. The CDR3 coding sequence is TGTGCCAGCAGTTTAGAGGGACTAGCGGGCGAGCAGTACTTC. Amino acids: CASSLEGLAGEQYF.

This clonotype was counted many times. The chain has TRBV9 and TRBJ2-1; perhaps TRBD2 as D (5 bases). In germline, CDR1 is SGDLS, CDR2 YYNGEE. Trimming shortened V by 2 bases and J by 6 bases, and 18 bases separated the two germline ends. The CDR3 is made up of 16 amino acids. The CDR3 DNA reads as TGTGCCAGCAGCGTGGGGTTTCAAGGGAGTCGCAATGAGCAGTTCTTC. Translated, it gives CASSVGFQGSRNEQFF.

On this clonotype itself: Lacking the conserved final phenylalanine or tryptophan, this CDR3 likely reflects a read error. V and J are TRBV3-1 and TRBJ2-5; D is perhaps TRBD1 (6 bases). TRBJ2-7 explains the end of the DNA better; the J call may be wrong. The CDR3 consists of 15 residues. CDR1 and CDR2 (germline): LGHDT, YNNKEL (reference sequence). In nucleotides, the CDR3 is TGTGCCAGCAGCCCGTACGGGGCAGGGGCCTACGAGCAGTACTGC. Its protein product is CASSPYGAGAYEQYC.

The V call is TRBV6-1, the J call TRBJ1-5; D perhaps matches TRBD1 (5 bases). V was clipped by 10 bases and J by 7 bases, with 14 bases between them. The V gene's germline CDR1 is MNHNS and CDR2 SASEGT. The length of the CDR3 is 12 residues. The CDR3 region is CATWDGGQPQHF. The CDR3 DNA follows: TGTGCCACCTGGGACGGGGGACAGCCCCAGCATTTT.

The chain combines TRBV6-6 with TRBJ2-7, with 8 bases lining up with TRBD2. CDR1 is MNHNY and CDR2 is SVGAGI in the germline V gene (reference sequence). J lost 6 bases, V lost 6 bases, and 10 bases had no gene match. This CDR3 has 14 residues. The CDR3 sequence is CASRVVTSVAEQYF. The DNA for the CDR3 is TGTGCCAGCAGGGTCGTGACTAGCGTGGCCGAGCAGTACTTC.

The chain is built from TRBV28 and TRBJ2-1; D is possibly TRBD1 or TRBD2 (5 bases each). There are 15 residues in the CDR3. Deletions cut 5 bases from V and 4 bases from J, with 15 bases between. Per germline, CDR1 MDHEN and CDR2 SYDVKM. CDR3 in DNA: TGTGCCAGCAGTGCCCCCGGGACCTATTACAATGAGCAGTTCTTC. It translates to CASSAPGTYYNEQFF.

CDR3 residues: CASSVDGQGTGELFF. The CDR3 coding sequence is TGTGCCAGCAGCGTAGATGGACAGGGGACCGGGGAGCTGTTTTTT. The rearrangement joins TRBV7-2 to TRBJ2-2, with 9 bases identical to TRBD1. Germline V gene lookup returns CDR1 SGHTA and CDR2 FQGNSA. CDR3 length: 15 residues. With 5 bases clipped from V and 5 bases from J, the junction kept 6 bases outside the gene matches.

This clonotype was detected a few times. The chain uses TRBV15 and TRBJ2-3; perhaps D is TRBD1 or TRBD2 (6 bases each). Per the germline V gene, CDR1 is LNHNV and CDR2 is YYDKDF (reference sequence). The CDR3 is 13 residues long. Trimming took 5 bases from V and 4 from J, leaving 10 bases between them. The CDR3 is CATSGGGPDTQYF. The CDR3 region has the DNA TGTGCCACCAGCGGAGGGGGTCCAGATACGCAGTATTTT.

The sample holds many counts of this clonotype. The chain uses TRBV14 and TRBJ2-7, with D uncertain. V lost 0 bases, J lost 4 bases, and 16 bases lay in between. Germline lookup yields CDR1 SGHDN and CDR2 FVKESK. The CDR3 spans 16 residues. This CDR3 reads CASSQDSLVVHYEQYF. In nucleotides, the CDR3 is TGTGCCAGCAGCCAAGATTCCCTGGTTGTCCATTACGAGCAGTACTTC.

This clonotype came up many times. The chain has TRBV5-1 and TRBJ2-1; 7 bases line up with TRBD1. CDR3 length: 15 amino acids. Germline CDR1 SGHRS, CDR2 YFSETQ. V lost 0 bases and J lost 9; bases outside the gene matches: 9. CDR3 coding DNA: TGCGCCAGCAGCTTGGGGGGACAGAAAGACGCTGAGCAGTTCTTC. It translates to CASSLGGQKDAEQFF.

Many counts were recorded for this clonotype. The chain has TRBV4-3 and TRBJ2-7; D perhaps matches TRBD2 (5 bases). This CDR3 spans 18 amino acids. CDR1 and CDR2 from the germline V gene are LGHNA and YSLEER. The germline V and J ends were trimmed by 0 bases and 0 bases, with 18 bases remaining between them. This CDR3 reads CASSQDLVASGGSYEQYF. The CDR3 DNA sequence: TGCGCCAGCAGCCAAGATTTGGTCGCCAGCGGCGGCTCCTACGAGCAGTACTTC.

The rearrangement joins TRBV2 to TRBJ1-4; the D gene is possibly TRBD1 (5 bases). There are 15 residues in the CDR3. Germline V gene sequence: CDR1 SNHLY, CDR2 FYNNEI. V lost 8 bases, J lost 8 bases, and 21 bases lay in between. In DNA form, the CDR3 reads TGTGCCAGCGGGGTTGCTCAGGGATACAAGGAAAAACTGTTTTTT. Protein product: CASGVAQGYKEKLFF.

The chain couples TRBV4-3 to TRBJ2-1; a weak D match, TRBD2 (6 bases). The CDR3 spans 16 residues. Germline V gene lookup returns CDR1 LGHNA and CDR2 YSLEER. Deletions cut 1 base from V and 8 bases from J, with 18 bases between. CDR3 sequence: CASSQGLGRESDEQFF. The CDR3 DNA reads TGCGCCAGCAGCCAAGGTTTGGGTCGGGAGTCAGATGAGCAGTTCTTC.

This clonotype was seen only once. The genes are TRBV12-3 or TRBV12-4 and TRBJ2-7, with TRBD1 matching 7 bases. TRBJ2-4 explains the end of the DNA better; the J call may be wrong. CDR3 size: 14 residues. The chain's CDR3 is CASRTWTGPDIQYF. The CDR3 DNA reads TGTGCCAGCAGAACCTGGACAGGCCCTGACATTCAGTACTTC.

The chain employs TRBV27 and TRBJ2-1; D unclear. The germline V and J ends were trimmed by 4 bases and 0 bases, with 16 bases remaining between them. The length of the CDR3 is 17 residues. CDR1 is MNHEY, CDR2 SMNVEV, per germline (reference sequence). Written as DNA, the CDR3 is TGTGCCAGCAGTTCCTACCGACGGGCCGGCTCCTACAATGAGCAGTTCTTC. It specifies CASSSYRRAGSYNEQFF.

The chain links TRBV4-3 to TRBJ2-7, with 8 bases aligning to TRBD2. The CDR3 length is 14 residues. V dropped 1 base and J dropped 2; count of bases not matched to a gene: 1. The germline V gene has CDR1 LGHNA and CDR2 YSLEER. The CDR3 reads CASSQAREAYEQYF. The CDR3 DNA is TGCGCCAGCAGCCAAGCGCGGGAGGCCTACGAGCAGTACTTC.

The chain's CDR3 is CASSQEDQGGYGYTF. CDR3 bases: TGCGCCAGCAGCCAAGAGGACCAGGGCGGCTATGGCTACACCTTC. V usage is TRBV4-3 and J usage is TRBJ1-2; maybe TRBD1 (5 bases). CDR1 is LGHNA and CDR2 is YSLEER in the germline V gene. V lost 0 bases, J lost 4 bases, and 12 bases lay in between. There are 15 residues in the CDR3.

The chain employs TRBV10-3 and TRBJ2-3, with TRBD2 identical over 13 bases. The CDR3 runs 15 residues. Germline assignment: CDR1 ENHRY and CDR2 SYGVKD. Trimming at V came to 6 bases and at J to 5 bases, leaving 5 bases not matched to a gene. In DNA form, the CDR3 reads TGTGCCATCAGACCGGGACTAGCGGGGTTAGATACGCAGTATTTT. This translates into CAIRPGLAGLDTQYF.

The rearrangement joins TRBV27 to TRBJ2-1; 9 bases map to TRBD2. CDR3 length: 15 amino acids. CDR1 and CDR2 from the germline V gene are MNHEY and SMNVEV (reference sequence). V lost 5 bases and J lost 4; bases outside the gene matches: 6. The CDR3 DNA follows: TGTGCCAGCAGTCCGATGAGCGGGGGGTACAATGAGCAGTTCTTC. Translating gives CASSPMSGGYNEQFF.

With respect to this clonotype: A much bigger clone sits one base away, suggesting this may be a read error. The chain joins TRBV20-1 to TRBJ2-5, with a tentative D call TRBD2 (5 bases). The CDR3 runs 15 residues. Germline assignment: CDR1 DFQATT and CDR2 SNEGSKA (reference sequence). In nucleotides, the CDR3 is TGCAGTCTGGGCAAAGAACAGAGAGGGCAAGAGACCCGGTACTTC. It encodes CSLGKEQRGQETRYF.

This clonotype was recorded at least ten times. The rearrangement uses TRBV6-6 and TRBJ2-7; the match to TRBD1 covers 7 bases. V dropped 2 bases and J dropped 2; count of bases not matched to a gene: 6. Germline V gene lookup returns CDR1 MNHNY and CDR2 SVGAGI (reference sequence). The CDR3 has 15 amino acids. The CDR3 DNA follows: TGTGCCAGCAGTTACGTTGGGGACAGAGCCTACGAGCAGTACTTC. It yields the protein CASSYVGDRAYEQYF.

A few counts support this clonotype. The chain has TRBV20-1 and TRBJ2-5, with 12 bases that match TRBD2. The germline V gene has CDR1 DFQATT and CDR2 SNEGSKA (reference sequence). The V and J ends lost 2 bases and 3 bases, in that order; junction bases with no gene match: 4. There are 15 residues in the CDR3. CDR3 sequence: CSARPTSGREETQYF. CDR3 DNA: TGCAGTGCTAGACCGACTAGCGGGAGAGAAGAGACCCAGTACTTC.